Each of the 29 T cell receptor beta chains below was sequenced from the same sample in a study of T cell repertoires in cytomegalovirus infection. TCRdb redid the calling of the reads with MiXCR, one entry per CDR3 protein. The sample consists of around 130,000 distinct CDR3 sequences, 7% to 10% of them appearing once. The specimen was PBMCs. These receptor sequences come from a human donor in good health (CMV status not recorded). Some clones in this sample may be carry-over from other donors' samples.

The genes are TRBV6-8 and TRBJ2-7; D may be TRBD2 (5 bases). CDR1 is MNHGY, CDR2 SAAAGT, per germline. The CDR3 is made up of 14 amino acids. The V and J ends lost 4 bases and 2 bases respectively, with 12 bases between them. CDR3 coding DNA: TGTGCCAGCAGTTCCCGGACGGGGACCTACGAGCAGTACTTC. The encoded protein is CASSSRTGTYEQYF.

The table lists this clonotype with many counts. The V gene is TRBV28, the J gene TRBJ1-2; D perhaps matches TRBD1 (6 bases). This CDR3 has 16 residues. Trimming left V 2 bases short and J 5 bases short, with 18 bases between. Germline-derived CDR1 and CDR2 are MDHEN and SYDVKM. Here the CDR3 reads CASSLTYGQTVYGYTF. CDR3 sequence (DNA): TGTGCCAGCAGTTTAACGTACGGACAGACCGTTTATGGCTACACCTTC.

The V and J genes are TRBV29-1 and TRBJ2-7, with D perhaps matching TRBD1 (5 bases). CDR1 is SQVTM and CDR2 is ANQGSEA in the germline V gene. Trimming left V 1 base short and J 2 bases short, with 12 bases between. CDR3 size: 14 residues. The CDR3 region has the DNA TGCAGCGTTGAAGGTCCCGCAGGGACCTACGAGCAGTACTTC. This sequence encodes CSVEGPAGTYEQYF.

CDR3 nucleotides: TGTGCCAGCAGCCAATCAGGGACGACCTATAATTCACCCCTCCACTTT. It translates to CASSQSGTTYNSPLHF. The chain has TRBV3-1 and TRBJ1-6; tentatively, D is TRBD1 (5 bases). This CDR3 contains 16 residues. Germline V gene sequence: CDR1 LGHDT, CDR2 YNNKEL (reference sequence). Trimming pared 2 bases from V and 2 bases from J, leaving 10 bases between.

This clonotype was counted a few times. CDR3 sequence: CSARRQLLYNEQFF. The CDR3 coding sequence is TGCAGTGCTAGGAGACAGCTCCTTTACAATGAGCAGTTCTTC. This chain links TRBV20-1 with TRBJ2-1, with D maybe TRBD1 (5 bases). The CDR3 has 14 amino acids. The ends were cut back, 3 bases at V and 4 bases at J, with 13 bases in the middle. Germline assignment: CDR1 DFQATT and CDR2 SNEGSKA (reference sequence).

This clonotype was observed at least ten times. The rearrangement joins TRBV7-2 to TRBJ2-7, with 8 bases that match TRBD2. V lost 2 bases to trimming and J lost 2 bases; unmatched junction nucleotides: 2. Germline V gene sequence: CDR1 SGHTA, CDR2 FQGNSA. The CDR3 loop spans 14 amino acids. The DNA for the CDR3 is TGTGCCAGCAGCTTAAGCGGGGGCGCCTACGAGCAGTACTTC. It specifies CASSLSGGAYEQYF.

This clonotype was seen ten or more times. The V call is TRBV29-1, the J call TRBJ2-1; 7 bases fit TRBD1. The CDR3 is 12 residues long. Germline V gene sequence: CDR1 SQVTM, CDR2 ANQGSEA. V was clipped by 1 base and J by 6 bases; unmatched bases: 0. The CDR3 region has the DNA TGCAGCGTTGAAGGGGACAGCAATGAGCAGTTCTTC. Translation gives CSVEGDSNEQFF.

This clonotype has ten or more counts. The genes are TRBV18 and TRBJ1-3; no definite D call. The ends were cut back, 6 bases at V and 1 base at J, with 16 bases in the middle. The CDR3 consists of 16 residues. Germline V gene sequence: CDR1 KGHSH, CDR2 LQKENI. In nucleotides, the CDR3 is TGTGCCAGCTCTCAACCACCTTCCGCGTCTGGAAACACCATATATTTT. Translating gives CASSQPPSASGNTIYF.

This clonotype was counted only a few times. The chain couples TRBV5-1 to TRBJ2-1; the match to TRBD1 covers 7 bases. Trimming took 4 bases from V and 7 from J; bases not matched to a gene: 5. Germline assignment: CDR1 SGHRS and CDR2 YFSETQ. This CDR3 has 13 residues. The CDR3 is CASSADRRNEQFF. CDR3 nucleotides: TGCGCCAGCAGCGCGGACAGGCGGAATGAGCAGTTCTTC.

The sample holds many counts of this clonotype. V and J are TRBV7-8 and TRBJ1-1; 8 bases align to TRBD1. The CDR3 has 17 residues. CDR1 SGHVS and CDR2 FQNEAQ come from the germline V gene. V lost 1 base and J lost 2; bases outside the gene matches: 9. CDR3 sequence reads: CASSLVHVGTGNTEAFF. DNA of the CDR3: TGTGCCAGCAGCTTAGTCCATGTCGGGACAGGAAACACTGAAGCTTTCTTT. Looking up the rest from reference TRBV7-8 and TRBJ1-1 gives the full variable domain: GAGVSQSPRYKVAKRGQDVALRCDPISGHVSLFWYQQALGQGPEFLTYFQNEAQLDKSGLPSDRFFAERPEGSVSTLKIQRTQQEDSAVYLCASSLVHVGTGNTEAFFGQGTRLTVV.

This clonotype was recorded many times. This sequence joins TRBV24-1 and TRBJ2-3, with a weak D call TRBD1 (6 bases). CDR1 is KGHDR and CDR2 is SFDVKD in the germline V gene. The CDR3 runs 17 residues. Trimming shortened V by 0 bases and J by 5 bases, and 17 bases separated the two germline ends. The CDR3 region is CATSDLGGQPKGDTQYF. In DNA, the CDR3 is TGTGCCACCAGTGATTTGGGTGGACAGCCCAAAGGAGATACGCAGTATTTT.

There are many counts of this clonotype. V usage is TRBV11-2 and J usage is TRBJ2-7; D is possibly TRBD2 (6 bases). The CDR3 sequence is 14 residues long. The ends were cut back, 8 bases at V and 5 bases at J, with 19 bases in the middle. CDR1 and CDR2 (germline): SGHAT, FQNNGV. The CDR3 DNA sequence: TGTGCCAGCGGCAAGGCTCGGCGGAGGGACGAGCAGTACTTC. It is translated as CASGKARRRDEQYF. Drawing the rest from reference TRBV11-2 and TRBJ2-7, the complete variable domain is EAGVAQSPRYKIIEKRQSVAFWCNPISGHATLYWYQQILGQGPKLLIQFQNNGVVDDSQLPKDRFSAERLKGVDSTLKIQPAKLEDSAVYLCASGKARRRDEQYFGPGTRLTVT.

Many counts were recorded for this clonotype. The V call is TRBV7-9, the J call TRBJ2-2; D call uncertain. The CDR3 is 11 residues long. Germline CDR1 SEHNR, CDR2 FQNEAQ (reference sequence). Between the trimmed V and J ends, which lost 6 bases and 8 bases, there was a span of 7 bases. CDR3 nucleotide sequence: TGTGCCAGCAGATTCGAAGGGGAGCTGTTTTTT. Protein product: CASRFEGELFF.

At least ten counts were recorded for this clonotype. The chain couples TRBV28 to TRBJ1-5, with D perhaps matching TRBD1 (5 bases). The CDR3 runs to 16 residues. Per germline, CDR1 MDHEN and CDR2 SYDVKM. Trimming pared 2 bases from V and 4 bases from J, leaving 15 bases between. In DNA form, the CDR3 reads TGTGCCAGCAGTTTACTCACTATTTCAGGGAATCAGCCCCAGCATTTT. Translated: CASSLLTISGNQPQHF.

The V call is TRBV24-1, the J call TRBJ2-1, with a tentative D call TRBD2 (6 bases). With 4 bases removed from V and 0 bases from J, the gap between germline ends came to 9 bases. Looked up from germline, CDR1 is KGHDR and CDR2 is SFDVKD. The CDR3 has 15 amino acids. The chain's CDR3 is CATSDGGPSYNEQFF. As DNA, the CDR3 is TGTGCCACCAGTGACGGGGGTCCCTCCTACAATGAGCAGTTCTTC.

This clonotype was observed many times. CDR3 loop: CAISESETGMNTEAFF. The CDR3 nucleotides read TGTGCCATCAGTGAGTCGGAGACAGGGATGAACACTGAAGCTTTCTTT. This chain connects TRBV10-3 to TRBJ1-1; 7 bases agree with TRBD1. Trimming at V came to 0 bases and at J to 0 bases, leaving 4 bases not matched to a gene. The CDR3 loop spans 16 amino acids. Germline V lookup: CDR1 ENHRY, CDR2 SYGVKD.

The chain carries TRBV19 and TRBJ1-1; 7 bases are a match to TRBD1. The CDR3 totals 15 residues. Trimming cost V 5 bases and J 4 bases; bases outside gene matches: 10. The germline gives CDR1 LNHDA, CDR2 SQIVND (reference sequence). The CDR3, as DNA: TGTGCCAGTAGTCCCCTCTCGACAGGGACCACTGAAGCTTTCTTT. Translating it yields CASSPLSTGTTEAFF.

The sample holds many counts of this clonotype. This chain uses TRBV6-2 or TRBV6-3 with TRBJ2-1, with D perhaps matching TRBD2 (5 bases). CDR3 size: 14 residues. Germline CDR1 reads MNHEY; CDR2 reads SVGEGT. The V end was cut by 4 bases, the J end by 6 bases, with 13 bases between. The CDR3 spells CASSFYGGGNEQFF. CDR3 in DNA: TGTGCCAGCAGTTTTTATGGAGGAGGCAATGAGCAGTTCTTC.

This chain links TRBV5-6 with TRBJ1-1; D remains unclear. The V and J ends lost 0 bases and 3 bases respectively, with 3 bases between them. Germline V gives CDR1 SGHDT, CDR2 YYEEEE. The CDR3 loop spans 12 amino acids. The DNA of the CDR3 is TGTGCCAGCAGCTTGGTATACACTGAAGCTTTCTTT. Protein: CASSLVYTEAFF.

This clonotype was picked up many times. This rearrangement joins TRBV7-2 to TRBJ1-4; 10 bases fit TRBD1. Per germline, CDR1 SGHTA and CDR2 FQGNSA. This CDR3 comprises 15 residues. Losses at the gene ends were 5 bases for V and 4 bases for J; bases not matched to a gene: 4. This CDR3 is CASSPRDRGNEKLFF. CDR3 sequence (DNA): TGTGCCAGCAGCCCTCGGGACAGGGGTAATGAAAAACTGTTTTTT.

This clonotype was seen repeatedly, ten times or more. CDR3: CASSRLSQTLMNTEAFF. For the CDR3, the DNA is TGTGCCAGCAGTAGACTTAGTCAGACCCTCATGAACACTGAAGCTTTCTTT. The chain has TRBV28 and TRBJ1-1; D is uncertain. Trimming stripped 5 bases from V and 0 bases from J, with 19 bases between. In germline, CDR1 is MDHEN, CDR2 SYDVKM. This CDR3 spans 17 amino acids.

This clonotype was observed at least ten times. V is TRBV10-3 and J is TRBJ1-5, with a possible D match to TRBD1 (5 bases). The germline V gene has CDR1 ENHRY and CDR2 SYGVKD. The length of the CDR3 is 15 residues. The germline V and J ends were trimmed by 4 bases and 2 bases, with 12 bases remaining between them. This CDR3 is CAISGSGDGNQPQHF. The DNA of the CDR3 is TGTGCCATCAGTGGTTCGGGGGACGGCAATCAGCCCCAGCATTTT.

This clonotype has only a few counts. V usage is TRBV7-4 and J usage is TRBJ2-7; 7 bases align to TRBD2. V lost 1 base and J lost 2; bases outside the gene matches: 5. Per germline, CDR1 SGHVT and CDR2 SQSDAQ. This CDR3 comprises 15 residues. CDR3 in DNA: TGTGCCAGCAGCTTAGAGGGAGGGTCACCCTACGAGCAGTACTTC. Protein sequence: CASSLEGGSPYEQYF.

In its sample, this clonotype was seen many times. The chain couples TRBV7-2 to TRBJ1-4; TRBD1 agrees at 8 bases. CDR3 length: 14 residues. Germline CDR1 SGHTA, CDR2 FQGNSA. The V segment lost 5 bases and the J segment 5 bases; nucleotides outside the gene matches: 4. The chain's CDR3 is CASSVDRVNEKLFF. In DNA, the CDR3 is TGTGCCAGCAGCGTGGACAGGGTGAATGAAAAACTGTTTTTT.

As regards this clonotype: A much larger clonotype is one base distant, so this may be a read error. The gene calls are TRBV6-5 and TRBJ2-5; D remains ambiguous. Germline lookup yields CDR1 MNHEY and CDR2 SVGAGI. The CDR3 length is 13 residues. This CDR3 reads CDSRRAAQETQYF. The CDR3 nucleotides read TGTGACAGCAGAAGGGCAGCCCAAGAGACCCAGTACTTC.

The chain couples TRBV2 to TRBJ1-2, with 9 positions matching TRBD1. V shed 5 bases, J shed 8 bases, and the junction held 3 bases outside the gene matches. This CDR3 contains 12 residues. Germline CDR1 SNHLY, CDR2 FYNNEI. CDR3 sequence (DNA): TGTGCCAGCAGTAAAGGACAGGGGGGCTACACCTTC. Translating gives CASSKGQGGYTF.

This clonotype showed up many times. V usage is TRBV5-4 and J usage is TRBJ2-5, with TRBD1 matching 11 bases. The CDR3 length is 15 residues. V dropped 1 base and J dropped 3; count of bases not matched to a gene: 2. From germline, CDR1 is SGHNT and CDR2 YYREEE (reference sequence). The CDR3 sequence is CASSLWGQGEETQYF. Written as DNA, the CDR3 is TGTGCCAGCAGCTTGTGGGGACAGGGGGAAGAGACCCAGTACTTC.

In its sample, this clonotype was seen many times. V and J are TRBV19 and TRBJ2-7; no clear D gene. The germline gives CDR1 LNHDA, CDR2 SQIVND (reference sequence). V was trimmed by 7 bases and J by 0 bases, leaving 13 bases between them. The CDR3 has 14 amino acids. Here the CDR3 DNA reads TGTGCCAGTAAGCCCGTGGCAGGCTCCTACGAGCAGTACTTC. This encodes CASKPVAGSYEQYF.

CDR3 coding DNA: TGCGCCAGCAGCTTGAACCCAGGGTCCTACGAGCAGTACTTC. Its translation: CASSLNPGSYEQYF. The J gene is TRBJ2-7, the V gene TRBV5-1, with a possible D match to TRBD1 (5 bases). Trimming shortened V by 1 base and J by 1 base, and 9 bases separated the two germline ends. The CDR3 sequence is 14 residues long. The germline V gene has CDR1 SGHRS and CDR2 YFSETQ.